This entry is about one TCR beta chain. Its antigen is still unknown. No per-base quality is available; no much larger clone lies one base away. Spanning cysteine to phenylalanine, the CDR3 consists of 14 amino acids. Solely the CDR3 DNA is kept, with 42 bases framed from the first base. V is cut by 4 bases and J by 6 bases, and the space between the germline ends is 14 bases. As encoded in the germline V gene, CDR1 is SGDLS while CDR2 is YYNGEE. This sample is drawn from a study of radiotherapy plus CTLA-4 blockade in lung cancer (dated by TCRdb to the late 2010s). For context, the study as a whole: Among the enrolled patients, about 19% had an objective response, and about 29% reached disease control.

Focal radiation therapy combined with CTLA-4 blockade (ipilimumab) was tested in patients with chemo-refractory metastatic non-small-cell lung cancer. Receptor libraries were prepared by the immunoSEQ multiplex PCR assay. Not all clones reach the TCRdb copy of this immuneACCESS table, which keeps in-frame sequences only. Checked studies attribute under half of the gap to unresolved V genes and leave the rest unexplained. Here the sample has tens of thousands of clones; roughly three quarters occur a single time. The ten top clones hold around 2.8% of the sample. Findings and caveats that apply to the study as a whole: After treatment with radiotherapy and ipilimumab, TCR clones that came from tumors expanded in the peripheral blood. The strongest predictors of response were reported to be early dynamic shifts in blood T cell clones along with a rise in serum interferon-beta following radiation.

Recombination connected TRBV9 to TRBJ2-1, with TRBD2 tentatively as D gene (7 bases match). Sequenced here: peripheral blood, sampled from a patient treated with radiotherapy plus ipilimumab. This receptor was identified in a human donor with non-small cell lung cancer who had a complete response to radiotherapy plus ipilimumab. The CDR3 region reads CASSPGLGGNEQFF. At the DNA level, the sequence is TGTGCCAGCAGCCCCGGACTAGGGGGCAATGAGCAGTTCTTC.